This T cell receptor beta chain was sequenced for a study of T-cell reconstitution after alpha-beta-depleted transplantation in children. Whole-study findings and limits: Once a year had passed after transplant, T-cell counts and diversity came mostly from newly produced T cells. Several hundred expanded graft clones reportedly were the source of alpha-beta T cells about two months after transplant.

The CDR3 spans 17 residues. Looked up from germline, CDR1 is MDHEN and CDR2 is SYDVKM. V dropped 7 bases and J dropped 2 bases, with 20 bases sitting between them. Concerning this clonotype itself: No antigen is known for it.

Unique molecular identifiers were incorporated when the TCRbeta library was constructed. TCRdb reprocessed the PCR reads via MiXCR and lists one record per CDR3 protein. The table lists about 580,000 distinct CDR3 sequences, over 20% of them singletons, with around 36% in the top ten. The receptor was derived from a boy under two years old with Wiskott-Aldrich syndrome, due to receive a stem cell transplant. The sample here was PBMCs, taken before TCRalphabeta/CD19-depleted stem cell transplant. The V gene is TRBV28, the J gene TRBJ2-2, with D perhaps TRBD1 (6 bases). This CDR3 reads CASNPIRDNSNTGELFF. CDR3 nucleotides: TGTGCCAGCAACCCAATCCGGGACAACTCCAACACCGGGGAGCTGTTTTTT.